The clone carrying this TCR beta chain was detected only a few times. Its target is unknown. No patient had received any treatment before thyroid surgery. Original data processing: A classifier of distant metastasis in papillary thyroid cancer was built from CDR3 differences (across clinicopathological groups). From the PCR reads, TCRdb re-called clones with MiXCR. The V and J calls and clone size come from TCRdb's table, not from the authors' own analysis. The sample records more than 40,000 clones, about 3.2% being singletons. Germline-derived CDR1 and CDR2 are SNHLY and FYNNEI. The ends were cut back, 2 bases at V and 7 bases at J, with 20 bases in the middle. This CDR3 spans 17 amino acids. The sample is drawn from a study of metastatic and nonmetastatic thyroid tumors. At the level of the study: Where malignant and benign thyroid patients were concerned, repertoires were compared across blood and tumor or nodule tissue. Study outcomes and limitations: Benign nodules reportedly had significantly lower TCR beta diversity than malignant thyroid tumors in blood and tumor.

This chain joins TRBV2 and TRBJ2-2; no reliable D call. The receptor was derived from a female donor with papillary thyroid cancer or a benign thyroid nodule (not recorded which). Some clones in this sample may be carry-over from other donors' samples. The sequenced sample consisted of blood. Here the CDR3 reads CASSENPPTSLVGELFF. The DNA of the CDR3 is TGTGCCAGCAGTGAAAATCCCCCCACCTCATTAGTCGGGGAGCTGTTTTTT.